The clone carrying this T cell receptor beta chain was seen ten or more times. Its cognate antigen is unknown. The sample is drawn from a study of response to subunit inactivated influenza vaccine. Study-wide points: Authors suggested seasonal influenza vaccinations each recruit few new T cells.

The CDR3 is 15 amino acids. With V trimmed by 1 base and J by 2 bases, 4 bases remained unmatched. One entry per CDR3 protein, called by TCRdb with MiXCR from the RT-PCR reads. The sample yields approximately 530,000 distinct CDR3 sequences, under 8.5% seen once. Sequenced material: PBMCs from blood, taken around 25 months after vaccination. The chain joins TRBV12-3 or TRBV12-4 to TRBJ2-7; 8 bases map to TRBD1. The receptor was derived from a man between 45 and 75 years old who received an inactivated influenza vaccine. DNA for the CDR3: TGTGCCAGCAGTTTAGGGACAGGGATAGCCTACGAGCAGTACTTC. Its translation is CASSLGTGIAYEQYF.